This T cell receptor (beta chain) originates from a study of shared clonotypes between healthy human individuals. When samples were unsorted, 75 million to 95 million PBMCs were used for genomic DNA. Study outcomes and limitations: Investigators expected sequencing depth to affect clonotype sharing among donors.

With respect to this clone: The antigen is unknown.

Genomic DNA (from each subset) was split evenly across several immunoSEQ plates. Authors' methods: ImmunoSEQ gave junction-only sequences without quality scores, so filtering differed. Clones were sequenced by immunoSEQ multiplex PCR, and TCRdb holds only the in-frame ones, with some missing. V, J and clone size derive from that table, while D and trimming were established from the DNA sequence. The repertoire has some 500,000 clones, approximately 77% of them found once; the top ten carry approximately 12%. The CDR3 has 15 residues. Trimming shortened V by 7 bases and J by 4 bases, and 19 bases separated the two germline ends. CDR1 is MNHEY and CDR2 is SVGAGI in the germline V gene.

The chain combines TRBV6-5 with TRBJ1-2; D is possibly TRBD1 (6 bases). The sample was PBMCs. This TCR was recovered from a woman aged 40-49 years in good health. Some clones in this sample may be carry-over from other donors' samples. The DNA for the CDR3 is TGTGCCAGCAATTCAAGACATCAAGGGGGCTATGGCTACACCTTC. Its protein is CASNSRHQGGYGYTF.